These 27 T cell receptor beta chains were all obtained from the same sample, sequenced in a study of beta chain features in type 1 diabetes. Expressed TCRB transcripts were sequenced because the entire RNA isolate underwent reverse transcription. Profiled with immunoSEQ multiplex PCR; TCRdb holds only in-frame clones, not every one. The table shows hundreds of thousands of clones, with over 14% occurring only once. Overall study findings and caveats: There was a moderate but significant shortening of TCRB CDR3s in all four CD4+ subsets of Type 1 diabetes patients.

Antigen specificity for these receptors is unknown. Specimen: naive CD4+ T cells from blood. The receptors shown here come from a man between 18 and 35 years old with type 1 diabetes.

This sequence joins TRBV25-1 and TRBJ1-1; D unclear. The germline V gene has CDR1 MGHDK and CDR2 SYGVNS. This CDR3 region has 14 residues. V was shortened by 1 base and J by 1 base, with 7 bases between the two germline ends. The CDR3 region has the DNA TGTGCCAGCAGTGAATCCCCCAGGAACACTGAAGCTTTCTTT. Residues: CASSESPRNTEAFF.

V and J are TRBV2 and TRBJ1-2; possible D gene TRBD1, 5 bases. The CDR3 covers 12 residues. The germline CDR1 and CDR2 sequences are SNHLY and FYNNEI. Trimming left V 9 bases short and J 4 bases short, with 12 bases between. This CDR3 is CAREGLGYGYTF. The DNA of the CDR3 is TGTGCCAGGGAGGGGTTGGGCTATGGCTACACCTTC.

This clone has a handful of counts. The chain uses TRBV19 and TRBJ1-1, with 7 bases that match TRBD1. CDR1 LNHDA and CDR2 SQIVND come from the germline V gene (reference sequence). J was trimmed by 2 bases and V by 7 bases; bases with no gene match: 7. The CDR3 has 14 residues. CDR3 sequence: CASTTGTANTEAFF. The CDR3 nucleotides are TGTGCCAGTACGACAGGGACGGCAAACACTGAAGCTTTCTTT.

The chain combines TRBV5-1 with TRBJ2-5; 9 bases are a match to TRBD2. The CDR3 sequence is 16 residues long. Germline V CDR1 and CDR2: SGHRS, YFSETQ. V dropped 8 bases and J dropped 5; count of bases not matched to a gene: 16. This CDR3 reads CASRRERGAWIETQYF. The DNA of the CDR3 is TGCGCCAGTCGACGGGAGCGGGGGGCATGGATCGAGACCCAGTACTTC.

The sample holds a few counts of this clone. J is TRBJ2-3 and V is TRBV11-2; 11 positions agree with TRBD2. The CDR3 totals 16 residues. Per the germline V gene, CDR1 is SGHAT and CDR2 is FQNNGV. V trimming: 5 bases; J trimming: 5 bases; junction bases outside the gene matches: 9. The CDR3 protein is CASSTIAGGPLDTQYF. For the CDR3, the DNA is TGTGCCAGCAGCACAATAGCGGGAGGGCCCCTAGATACGCAGTATTTT.

The table lists this clone with a few counts. Sequence at one end of the junction differs from germline and may be a read error. The gene calls are TRBV6-5 and TRBJ2-7; 9 bases match TRBD1. Germline V gives CDR1 MNHEY, CDR2 SVGAGI. CDR3 size: 14 residues. The CDR3 DNA is TGTGCCAGTAGTTTTCCGGGACAGGGCGGCGAGCAGTACTTC. Translated, it gives CASSFPGQGGEQYF.

There are a few counts of this clone. The CDR3 bases are TGCAGCCCAAGACGACAGGACACAGATACGCAGTATTTT. Amino acid sequence: CSPRRQDTDTQYF. The chain employs TRBV29-1 and TRBJ2-3; perhaps TRBD1 as D (6 bases). Germline V gives CDR1 SQVTM, CDR2 ANQGSEA. V lost 8 bases and J 2 bases, leaving 14 bases between the germline ends. This CDR3 contains 13 residues.

This clone was counted between two and nine times. The chain combines TRBV7-2 with TRBJ1-2, with 7 bases aligning to TRBD1. Germline V gene data show CDR1 as SGHTA and CDR2 as FQGNSA. V lost 1 base, J lost 2 bases, and 13 bases stayed unmatched. This CDR3 contains 18 residues. The CDR3 DNA reads TGTGCCAGCAGCTTAGGTCGTGCACGGGACAGTCAAAACTATGGCTACACCTTC. Translated, it gives CASSLGRARDSQNYGYTF.

For this clone: This sample includes further DNA sequences coding for the same CDR3. The chain uses TRBV28 and TRBJ2-7; 9 positions agree with TRBD2. After removal of 10 bases from V and 5 bases from J, the junction contained 6 bases not matched to a gene. The CDR3 length is 12 residues. Per germline, CDR1 MDHEN and CDR2 SYDVKM. CDR3 sequence reads: CATSGNRHEQYF. CDR3 in DNA: TGTGCCACTAGCGGGAATCGCCACGAGCAGTACTTC.

This rearrangement joins TRBV13 to TRBJ2-5, with 14 bases that match TRBD2. In germline, CDR1 is PRHDT, CDR2 FYEKMQ (reference sequence). V was clipped by 3 bases and J by 7 bases; unmatched bases: 13. The CDR3 extends over 18 amino acids. CDR3 sequence: CASSFRWGTSGSRGTQYF. CDR3 nucleotides: TGTGCCAGCAGCTTTCGGTGGGGGACTAGCGGGAGTAGGGGGACCCAGTACTTC.

CDR3 loop: CASSRTVIPGEDTQYF. The CDR3 nucleotides read TGTGCCAGCAGTCGTACCGTTATCCCAGGGGAAGATACGCAGTATTTT. The rearrangement links TRBV11-2 to TRBJ2-3, with D tentatively TRBD1 (6 bases). V lost 6 bases, J lost 5 bases, and 21 bases lay in between. The CDR3 totals 16 residues. CDR1 and CDR2 from the germline V gene are SGHAT and FQNNGV. The full variable domain, in which reference TRBV11-2 and TRBJ2-3 provide the parts outside the CDR3, is EAGVAQSPRYKIIEKRQSVAFWCNPISGHATLYWYQQILGQGPKLLIQFQNNGVVDDSQLPKDRFSAERLKGVDSTLKIQPAKLEDSAVYLCASSRTVIPGEDTQYFGPGTRLTVL.

The chain employs TRBV7-2 and TRBJ2-7; D uncertain. V was clipped by 3 bases and J by 2 bases, with 5 bases between them. Germline assignment: CDR1 SGHTA and CDR2 FQGNSA. This CDR3 is 12 amino acids long. The chain's CDR3 is CASSLATYEQYF. In DNA, the CDR3 is TGTGCCAGCAGCTTGGCCACCTACGAGCAGTACTTC.

This sequence joins TRBV7-9 and TRBJ2-3, with TRBD2 matching over 12 bases. The V segment lost 3 bases and the J segment 2 bases; nucleotides outside the gene matches: 6. CDR3 length: 17 amino acids. Germline V lookup: CDR1 SEHNR, CDR2 FQNEAQ (reference sequence). The CDR3 DNA sequence: TGTGCCAGCAGCTTGAGACTAGCGGGGGTGCTCACAGATACGCAGTATTTT. It yields the protein CASSLRLAGVLTDTQYF. The entire variable domain, with the rest obtained from reference TRBV7-9 and TRBJ2-3, is as follows: DTGVSQNPRHKITKRGQNVTFRCDPISEHNRLYWYRQTLGQGPEFLTYFQNEAQLEKSRLLSDRFSAERPKGSFSTLEIQRTEQGDSAMYLCASSLRLAGVLTDTQYFGPGTRLTVL.

The CDR3 region is CASRGQQVNYGYTF. The CDR3 bases are TGTGCCAGCAGGGGACAGCAAGTTAACTATGGCTACACCTTC. This chain joins TRBV6-6 and TRBJ1-2; 7 bases map to TRBD1. V lost 6 bases, J lost 1 base, and 5 bases stayed unmatched. CDR1 and CDR2 (germline): MNHNY, SVGAGI (reference sequence). This CDR3 spans 14 amino acids.

This clone occurred a few times. The rearrangement joins TRBV27 to TRBJ2-5; no clear D gene. Germline-derived CDR1 and CDR2 are MNHEY and SMNVEV (reference sequence). There are 13 residues in the CDR3. V gave up 5 bases and J gave up 2 bases, with 9 bases separating them. DNA of the CDR3: TGTGCCAGCAGTGTCCTTTTTCAAGAGACCCAGTACTTC. It codes for CASSVLFQETQYF.

This chain links TRBV29-1 with TRBJ2-3; TRBD2 matches 12 bases. The J segment lost 5 bases and the V segment lost 4 bases, leaving 4 bases of the junction unmatched. Looked up from germline, CDR1 is SQVTM and CDR2 is ANQGSEA. CDR3 length equals 14 residues. The CDR3 nucleotides read TGCAGCGTTGCACTAGCGGGAGGTCGAGATACGCAGTATTTT. Translated: CSVALAGGRDTQYF.

Concerning this clone itself: Other DNA sequences within the sample encode an identical CDR3. This chain links TRBV5-1 with TRBJ1-1; D remains ambiguous. Germline V gives CDR1 SGHRS, CDR2 YFSETQ. V gave up 0 bases and J gave up 0 bases, with 6 bases separating them. The CDR3 is made up of 14 amino acids. CDR3 residues: CASSLEGVNTEAFF. The CDR3 region has the DNA TGCGCCAGCAGCTTGGAAGGAGTGAACACTGAAGCTTTCTTT.

The chain uses TRBV4-3 and TRBJ1-2, with D tentatively TRBD1 (5 bases). V was trimmed by 2 bases and J by 7 bases, leaving 5 bases between them. This CDR3 is 11 amino acids long. Germline V CDR1 and CDR2: LGHNA, YSLEER. In DNA form, the CDR3 reads TGCGCCAGCAGCCAAAGGGGTGGCTACACCTTC. It specifies CASSQRGGYTF.

This clone turned up a few times. This rearrangement joins TRBV5-4 to TRBJ2-1; TRBD1 matches at 8 bases. CDR1 and CDR2 from the germline V gene are SGHNT and YYREEE (reference sequence). The CDR3 is 14 residues long. J was trimmed by 7 bases and V by 0 bases; bases with no gene match: 3. This CDR3 reads CASSLETGVNEQFF. In DNA, the CDR3 is TGTGCCAGCAGCTTGGAGACAGGGGTTAATGAGCAGTTCTTC.

A few counts support this clone. The chain is built from TRBV4-3 and TRBJ1-2, with D tentatively TRBD1 (5 bases). Trimming pared 0 bases from V and 4 bases from J, leaving 9 bases between. Per the germline V gene, CDR1 is LGHNA and CDR2 is YSLEER. CDR3 length: 14 amino acids. CDR3 nucleotides: TGCGCCAGCAGCCAAGAAAGGGGCCCCTATGGCTACACCTTC. Its translation: CASSQERGPYGYTF.

This clone was seen a few times. The chain is built from TRBV15 and TRBJ2-1, with 9 positions matching TRBD2. CDR3 size: 15 residues. The ends lost 1 base at V and 6 bases at J; junction bases unmatched: 4. Germline V lookup: CDR1 LNHNV, CDR2 YYDKDF (reference sequence). CDR3 DNA sequence: TGTGCCACCAGCAGAGGATCTAGCGGGGTCAATGAGCAGTTCTTC. Translating gives CATSRGSSGVNEQFF.

The rearrangement uses TRBV29-1 and TRBJ2-7, with D uncertain. Trimming removed 6 bases at V and 3 bases at J, with 12 bases between. Germline V gives CDR1 SQVTM, CDR2 ANQGSEA. CDR3 length: 12 residues. The CDR3 sequence: CSVAFVGYEQYF. The DNA for the CDR3 is TGCAGCGTCGCCTTTGTCGGCTACGAGCAGTACTTC.

The V call is TRBV2, the J call TRBJ2-7; tentatively, D is TRBD1 (6 bases). The CDR3 is 12 residues long. V was cut by 7 bases and J by 7 bases, with 14 bases left in between. Per germline, CDR1 SNHLY and CDR2 FYNNEI. CDR3 in DNA: TGTGCCAGCACCTCGGACAGCTTGGAGCAGTACTTC. Its protein product is CASTSDSLEQYF. Combining the CDR3 with reference TRBV2 and TRBJ2-7 gives the whole variable domain EPEVTQTPSHQVTQMGQEVILRCVPISNHLYFYWYRQILGQKVEFLVSFYNNEISEKSEIFDDQFSVERPDGSNFTLKIRSTKLEDSAMYFCASTSDSLEQYFGPGTRLTVT.

CDR3 protein: CANDAPPQTSSGVRYEQYF. The CDR3 DNA reads as TGTGCCAACGACGCCCCTCCCCAGACATCTAGCGGGGTTCGCTACGAGCAGTACTTC. The rearrangement links TRBV21-1 to TRBJ2-7; the table assigns TRBD2, which was not confirmed against the DNA. TRBV21-1 counts as a pseudogene. The CDR3 spans 19 residues.

J is TRBJ2-1 and V is TRBV5-1, with D perhaps TRBD2 (6 bases). Germline V gene data show CDR1 as SGHRS and CDR2 as YFSETQ. Between the trimmed V and J ends, which lost 4 bases and 9 bases, there was a span of 8 bases. The CDR3 loop spans 11 amino acids. The CDR3 nucleotides are TGCGCCAGCAGCAGTAGCGGTGAGCAGTTCTTC. It specifies CASSSSGEQFF.

The rearrangement links TRBV7-9 to TRBJ2-5; D gene uncertain. The V gene's germline CDR1 is SEHNR and CDR2 FQNEAQ (reference sequence). The CDR3 is 12 residues long. With 2 bases removed from V and 5 bases from J, the gap between germline ends came to 6 bases. Here the CDR3 DNA reads TGTGCCAGCAGCTTACGAGAGGAGACCCAGTACTTC. Its protein is CASSLREETQYF. Variable domain in full (rest from reference TRBV7-9 and TRBJ2-5): DTGVSQNPRHKITKRGQNVTFRCDPISEHNRLYWYRQTLGQGPEFLTYFQNEAQLEKSRLLSDRFSAERPKGSFSTLEIQRTEQGDSAMYLCASSLREETQYFGPGTRLLVL.

The chain couples TRBV4-2 to TRBJ2-1; TRBD2 matches at 8 bases. Germline V gene lookup returns CDR1 LGHNA and CDR2 YNFKEQ. The CDR3 length is 15 residues. The V gene end was trimmed by 0 bases and the J gene end by 9 bases; junction bases not matched to a gene: 7. This chain's CDR3 is CASSQEAGEWSEQFF. CDR3 DNA: TGTGCCAGCAGCCAAGAAGCGGGAGAGTGGAGTGAGCAGTTCTTC.